The 5 T cell receptor beta chains listed next were all sequenced from one sample in a study of OX40 agonist ivuxolimab in advanced cancers. TCRdb's copy holds only in-frame clones and misses some; the assay was immunoSEQ multiplex PCR. The profile covers 23,000 or so clones, with about 85% appearing a single time and about a third taken by the ten largest. This specimen consisted of CD4+ or CD8+ T cells sorted from blood, obtained in a trial of the OX40 agonist ivuxolimab. Receptor source: an adult with an advanced solid tumor such as melanoma, head and neck, liver or kidney cancer.

This clone is a singleton in its sample. The chain couples TRBV9 to TRBJ1-4; 12 nucleotides line up with TRBD1. CDR3 length: 17 amino acids. Germline V gene sequence: CDR1 SGDLS, CDR2 YYNGEE. V dropped 3 bases and J dropped 7; count of bases not matched to a gene: 10. The CDR3 DNA reads TGTGCCAGCAGCGCCGGGACAGGGGGCGGGCGGGGTGAAAAACTGTTTTTT. Its translation: CASSAGTGGGRGEKLFF.

This chain links TRBV4-3 with TRBJ1-5; D unclear. Germline CDR1 reads LGHNA; CDR2 reads YSLEER. The CDR3 is made up of 15 amino acids. Trimming took 0 bases from V and 4 from J, leaving 10 bases between them. The CDR3 DNA sequence: TGCGCCAGCAGCCAAGATTTCACATCAAATCAGCCCCAGCATTTT. Encoded protein: CASSQDFTSNQPQHF.

CDR3 residues: CASGGASGMKQFF. In DNA, the CDR3 is TGTGCCTCGGGGGGGGCTAGCGGGATGAAGCAGTTCTTC. The V gene is TRBV30, the J gene TRBJ2-1, with 9 bases fitting TRBD2. Germline CDR1 reads GTSNPN; CDR2 reads SVGIG (reference sequence). This CDR3 has 13 residues. J lost 11 bases, V lost 7 bases, and 12 bases had no gene match. The whole variable domain, filled in from reference TRBV30 and TRBJ2-1, reads SQTIHQWPATLVQPVGSPLSLECTVEGTSNPNLYWYRQAAGRGLQLLFYSVGIGQISSEVPQNLSASRPQDRQFILSSKKLLLSDSGFYLCASGGASGMKQFFGPGTRLTVL.

This chain joins TRBV18 and TRBJ1-1, with a tentative D call TRBD1 (6 bases). The V end was cut by 0 bases, the J end by 8 bases, with 10 bases between. This CDR3 region has 13 residues. Germline V gives CDR1 KGHSH, CDR2 LQKENI. CDR3 protein: CASSPPRGIEAFF. The CDR3 DNA sequence: TGTGCCAGCTCACCACCGAGGGGGATAGAAGCTTTCTTT.

The chain combines TRBV4-3 with TRBJ2-5; D possibly matches TRBD1 or TRBD2 (6 bases each). The ends were cut back, 4 bases at V and 1 base at J, with 13 bases in the middle. Germline values: CDR1 LGHNA, CDR2 YSLEER. The CDR3 runs to 15 residues. Here the CDR3 DNA reads TGCGCCAGCAGCCTAGCGGACAGACCCCAAGAGACCCAGTACTTC. This encodes CASSLADRPQETQYF.